This TCR beta chain comes out of a study of T cells in Graves' hyperthyroidism and ophthalmopathy. Duration under 3 months, a NOSPECS grade of at least 4, and a Clinical Activity Score of at least 3 characterized the ophthalmopathy patients. Amplification targeted TCR beta CDR3 regions from RNA transcripts. The study used the HTBI primer set for a first-round RT-PCR of the TCR CDR3. Each CDR3 protein gets one entry after TCRdb re-called the multiplex PCR reads with MiXCR. The sample records roughly 520,000 distinct CDR3 sequences, around 22% being singletons. The CDR3 sequence is 12 residues long. From germline, CDR1 is GTSNPN and CDR2 SVGIG (reference sequence). Unmatched junction bases numbered 4, after V lost 5 bases and J lost 8 bases.

The V and J genes are TRBV30 and TRBJ2-4; 9 positions agree with TRBD1. This TCR derives from a woman in her 30s with Graves' ophthalmopathy. The specimen was blood. The CDR3 DNA is TGTGCCTGGGGAGGGACAGGGTACATTCAGTACTTC. It encodes CAWGGTGYIQYF. Using reference TRBV30 and TRBJ2-4 for the parts outside the CDR3, the full variable domain is SQTIHQWPATLVQPVGSPLSLECTVEGTSNPNLYWYRQAAGRGLQLLFYSVGIGQISSEVPQNLSASRPQDRQFILSSKKLLLSDSGFYLCAWGGTGYIQYFGAGTRLSVL.